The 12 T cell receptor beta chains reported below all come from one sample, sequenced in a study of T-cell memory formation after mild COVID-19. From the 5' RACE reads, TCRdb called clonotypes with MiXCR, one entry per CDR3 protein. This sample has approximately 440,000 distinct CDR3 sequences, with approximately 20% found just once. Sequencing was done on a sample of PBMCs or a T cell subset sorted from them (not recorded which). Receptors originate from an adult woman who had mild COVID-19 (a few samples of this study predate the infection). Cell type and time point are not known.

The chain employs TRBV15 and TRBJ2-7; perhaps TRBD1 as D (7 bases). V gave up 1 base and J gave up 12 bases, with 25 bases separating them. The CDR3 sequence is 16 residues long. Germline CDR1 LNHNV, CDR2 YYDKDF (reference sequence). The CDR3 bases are TGTGCCACCAGCAGAGGGCAGGGGGGCCTACTGGGGCAAAGGTACTTC. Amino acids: CATSRGQGGLLGQRYF.

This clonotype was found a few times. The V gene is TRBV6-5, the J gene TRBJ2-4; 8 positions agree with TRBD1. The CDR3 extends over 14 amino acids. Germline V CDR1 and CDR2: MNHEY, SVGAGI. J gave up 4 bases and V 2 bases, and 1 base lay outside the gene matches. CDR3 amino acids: CASSYDRGKNIQYF. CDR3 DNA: TGTGCCAGCAGTTACGACAGGGGAAAAAACATTCAGTACTTC.

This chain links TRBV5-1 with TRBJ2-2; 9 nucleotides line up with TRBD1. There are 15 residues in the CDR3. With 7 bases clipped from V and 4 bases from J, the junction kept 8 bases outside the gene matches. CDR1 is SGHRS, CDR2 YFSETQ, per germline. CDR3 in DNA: TGCGCCAGCGAGGGAGGACAGGGGACCACCGGGGAGCTGTTTTTT. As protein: CASEGGQGTTGELFF.

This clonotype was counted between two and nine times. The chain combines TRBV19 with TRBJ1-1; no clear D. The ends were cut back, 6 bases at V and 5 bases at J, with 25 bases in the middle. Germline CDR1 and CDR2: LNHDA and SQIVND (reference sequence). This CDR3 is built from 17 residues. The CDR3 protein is CASSLGSAGSTATEAFF. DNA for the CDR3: TGTGCCAGTAGCCTCGGGTCGGCGGGGAGCACAGCGACTGAAGCTTTCTTT.

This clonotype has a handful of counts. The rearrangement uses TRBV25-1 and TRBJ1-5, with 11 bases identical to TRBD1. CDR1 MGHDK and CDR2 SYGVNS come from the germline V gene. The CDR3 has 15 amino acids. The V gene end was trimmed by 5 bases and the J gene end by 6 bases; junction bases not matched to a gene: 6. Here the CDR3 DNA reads TGTGCCAGCAGTACCGGGACAGGGGGAAGTCAGCCCCAGCATTTT. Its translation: CASSTGTGGSQPQHF.

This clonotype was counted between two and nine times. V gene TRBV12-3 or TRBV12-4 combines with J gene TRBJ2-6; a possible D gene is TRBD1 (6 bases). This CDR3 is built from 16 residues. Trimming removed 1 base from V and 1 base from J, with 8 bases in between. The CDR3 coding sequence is TGTGCCAGCAGTTTAGTTCAGGGGTCTGGGGCCAACGTCCTGACTTTC. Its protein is CASSLVQGSGANVLTF.

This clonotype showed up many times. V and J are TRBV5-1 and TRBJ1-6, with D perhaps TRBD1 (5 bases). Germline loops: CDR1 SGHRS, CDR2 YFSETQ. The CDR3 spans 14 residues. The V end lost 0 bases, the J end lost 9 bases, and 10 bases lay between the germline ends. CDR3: CASSLVGDTSPLHF. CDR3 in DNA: TGCGCCAGCAGCTTGGTAGGGGATACTTCACCCCTCCACTTT.

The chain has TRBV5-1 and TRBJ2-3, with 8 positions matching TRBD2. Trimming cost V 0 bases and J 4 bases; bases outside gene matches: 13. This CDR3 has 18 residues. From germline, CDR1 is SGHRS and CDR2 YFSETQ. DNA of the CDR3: TGCGCCAGCAGCTTGGAAGGGCGAGCGGGAGAGCCCCCAGATACGCAGTATTTT. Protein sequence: CASSLEGRAGEPPDTQYF.

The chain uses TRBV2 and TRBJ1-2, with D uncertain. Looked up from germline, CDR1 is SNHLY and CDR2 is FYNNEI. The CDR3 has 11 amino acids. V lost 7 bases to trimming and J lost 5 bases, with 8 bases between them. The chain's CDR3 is CASMRGYGYTF. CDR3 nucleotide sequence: TGTGCCAGCATGCGCGGTTATGGCTACACCTTC.

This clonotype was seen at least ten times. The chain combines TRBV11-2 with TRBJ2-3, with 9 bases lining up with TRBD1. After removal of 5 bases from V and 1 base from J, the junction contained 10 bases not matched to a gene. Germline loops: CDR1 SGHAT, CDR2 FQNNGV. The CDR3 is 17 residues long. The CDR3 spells CASSTRLQGAGTDTQYF. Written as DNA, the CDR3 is TGTGCCAGCAGCACCCGACTACAGGGGGCGGGCACAGATACGCAGTATTTT.

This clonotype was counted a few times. Written as DNA, the CDR3 is TGTGCCAGCAGCCAAGAGCGGGGCCCGGGCACAGATACGCAGTATTTT. Its protein product is CASSQERGPGTDTQYF. The V gene is TRBV3-1, the J gene TRBJ2-3; D is perhaps TRBD2 (6 bases). Germline loops: CDR1 LGHDT, CDR2 YNNKEL (reference sequence). The ends were cut back, 0 bases at V and 1 base at J, with 11 bases in the middle. The CDR3 sequence is 16 residues long.

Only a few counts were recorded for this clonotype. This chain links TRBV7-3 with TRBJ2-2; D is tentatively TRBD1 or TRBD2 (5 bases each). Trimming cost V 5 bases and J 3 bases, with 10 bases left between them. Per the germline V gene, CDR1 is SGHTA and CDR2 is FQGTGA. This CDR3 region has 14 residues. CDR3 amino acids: CASSPGTHTGELFF. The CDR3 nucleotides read TGTGCCAGCAGCCCCGGGACGCACACCGGGGAGCTGTTTTTT. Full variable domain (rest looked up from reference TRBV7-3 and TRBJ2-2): GAGVSQTPSNKVTEKGKYVELRCDPISGHTALYWYRQSLGQGPEFLIYFQGTGAADDSGLPNDRFFAVRPEGSVSTLKIQRTERGDSAVYLCASSPGTHTGELFFGEGSRLTVL.